Listed below are T cell receptor beta chains from one sample, sequenced in a study of Ad26.COV2.S vaccination and SARS-CoV-2 variants. TCRdb's table, derived via immunoSEQ multiplex PCR, lists solely in-frame clones and lacks some. The sample holds 440,000 or so clones, 80% to 90% seen once. The material was peripheral blood, obtained in a trial of Ad26.COV2.S vaccine versus placebo. All receptors derive from a person between 18 and 65 years old who received the Ad26.COV2.S COVID-19 vaccine or a placebo. CDR3s include the opening cysteine and the closing phenylalanine or tryptophan. Each record gives: J gene, D gene, V gene, clone size, CDR3 protein, CDR3 DNA. A D gene is named only where the DNA matches it firmly. Clone size is stated in some rows and not others, as once, few, many or a class when expanded.

J: TRBJ1-4; D: NA; V: TRBV10-1; size: NA; CDR3: CASGRDSNEKLFF; DNA: TGCGCCAGCGGACGGGACTCCAATGAAAAACTGTTTTTT
J: TRBJ1-1; D: NA; V: TRBV29-1; size: NA; CDR3: CSVDLGVPWGVNTEAFF; DNA: TGCAGCGTAGACTTGGGGGTACCCTGGGGGGTGAACACTGAAGCTTTCTTT
J: TRBJ1-4; D: NA; V: TRBV7-8; size: NA; CDR3: CASSLQPRDKLFF; DNA: TGTGCCAGCAGCTTACAACCCCGGGACAAACTGTTTTTT
J: TRBJ1-2; D: TRBD1; V: TRBV30; size: NA; CDR3: CAWDRAGGYTF; DNA: TGTGCCTGGGACAGGGCTGGGGGCTACACCTTC
J: TRBJ1-4; D: NA; V: TRBV27; size: NA; CDR3: CASSLERNEKLFF; DNA: TGTGCCAGCAGTTTAGAGCGGAATGAAAAACTGTTTTTT
J: TRBJ2-3; D: NA; V: TRBV27; size: NA; CDR3: CASRGMSTDTQYF; DNA: TGTGCCAGCAGGGGAATGAGCACAGATACGCAGTATTTT
J: TRBJ2-7; D: NA; V: TRBV28; size: many; CDR3: CASSLYFLANYEQYF; DNA: TGTGCCAGCAGTTTATATTTTCTAGCTAACTACGAGCAGTACTTC
J: TRBJ2-3; D: NA; V: TRBV6-6; size: NA; CDR3: CASSFLGEDTDTQYF; DNA: TGTGCCAGCAGTTTCCTAGGAGAAGACACAGATACGCAGTATTTT
J: TRBJ2-2; D: NA; V: TRBV30; size: NA; CDR3: CAWNPQGSDTGELFF; DNA: TGTGCCTGGAATCCACAGGGATCGGACACCGGGGAGCTGTTTTTT
J: TRBJ1-6; D: TRBD1; V: TRBV5-1; size: few; CDR3: CASSLSTPGQGAYSPLHF; DNA: TGCGCCAGCAGCTTGAGCACCCCGGGACAGGGGGCTTATTCACCCCTCCACTTT
J: TRBJ2-7; D: NA; V: TRBV6-5; size: once; CDR3: CASSSPIYKSSYEQYF; DNA: TGTGCCAGCAGTTCGCCGATCTACAAGAGCTCCTACGAGCAGTACTTC
J: TRBJ1-1; D: NA; V: TRBV10-2; size: few; CDR3: CASSEAQGYTEAFF; DNA: TGCGCCAGCAGTGAGGCACAGGGATACACTGAAGCTTTCTTT
J: TRBJ1-1; D: NA; V: TRBV6-5; size: NA; CDR3: CASSDIVNTEAFF; DNA: TGTGCCAGCTCGGATATCGTGAACACTGAAGCTTTCTTT
J: TRBJ2-7; D: NA; V: TRBV7-9; size: NA; CDR3: CASSLAGLPYEQYF; DNA: TGTGCCAGCAGCTTGGCGGGTCTTCCCTACGAGCAGTACTTC
J: TRBJ2-2; D: TRBD2; V: TRBV5-4; size: NA; CDR3: CASSSLAGGTGELFF; DNA: TGTGCCAGCAGCTCCCTAGCGGGGGGTACCGGGGAGCTGTTTTTT
J: TRBJ2-7; D: TRBD2; V: TRBV28; size: NA; CDR3: CASTPSSGGSYEQYF; DNA: TGTGCCAGCACCCCCTCTAGCGGGGGCTCCTACGAGCAGTACTTC
J: TRBJ2-1; D: NA; V: TRBV11-3; size: NA; CDR3: CASSLVGYNEQFF; DNA: TGTGCCAGCAGCTTAGTTGGGTACAATGAGCAGTTCTTC
J: TRBJ1-2; D: NA; V: TRBV5-6; size: NA; CDR3: CASSLARGDGYTF; DNA: TGTGCCAGCAGCTTGGCCAGGGGAGATGGCTACACCTTC
J: TRBJ1-5; D: NA; V: TRBV12-3/TRBV12-4; size: NA; CDR3: CASSMTGNQPQHF; DNA: TGTGCCAGCAGCATGACTGGGAATCAGCCCCAGCATTTT
J: TRBJ1-5; D: TRBD1; V: TRBV28; size: NA; CDR3: CASRPGQGARQPQHF; DNA: TGTGCCAGCAGGCCCGGACAGGGGGCTCGTCAGCCCCAGCATTTT
J: TRBJ1-5; D: TRBD1; V: TRBV18; size: NA; CDR3: CASSPQGASNQPQHF; DNA: TGTGCCAGCTCACCTCAGGGGGCTAGCAATCAGCCCCAGCATTTT
J: TRBJ1-5; D: NA; V: TRBV2; size: NA; CDR3: CASTQGSQTQHF; DNA: TGTGCCAGTACTCAGGGTTCGCAGACCCAGCATTTT
J: TRBJ1-3; D: TRBD1; V: TRBV5-1; size: NA; CDR3: CASWDSASGNTIYF; DNA: TGCGCCAGCTGGGACAGCGCATCTGGAAACACCATATATTTT
J: TRBJ1-2; D: TRBD1; V: TRBV6-5; size: NA; CDR3: CASSFLGTDYGYTF; DNA: TGTGCCAGCAGTTTCCTAGGGACAGACTATGGCTACACCTTC
J: TRBJ2-3; D: NA; V: TRBV27; size: NA; CDR3: CASSLDGQITDTQYF; DNA: TGTGCCAGCAGTTTAGATGGGCAGATCACAGATACGCAGTATTTT
J: TRBJ1-1; D: NA; V: TRBV27; size: NA; CDR3: CASSPINSMNTEAFF; DNA: TGTGCCAGCAGTCCGATCAACAGCATGAACACTGAAGCTTTCTTT
J: TRBJ1-4; D: NA; V: TRBV18; size: NA; CDR3: CASSPREGPEKLFF; DNA: TGTGCCAGCTCACCACGGGAGGGTCCCGAAAAACTGTTTTTT
J: TRBJ1-1; D: TRBD1; V: TRBV27; size: NA; CDR3: CASSPGQGILNTEAFF; DNA: TGTGCCAGCAGTCCTGGACAGGGGATACTGAACACTGAAGCTTTCTTT
J: TRBJ1-5; D: TRBD1; V: TRBV28; size: NA; CDR3: CASSPTGGTDQPQHF; DNA: TGTGCCAGCAGTCCGACAGGGGGCACTGATCAGCCCCAGCATTTT
J: TRBJ2-1; D: NA; V: TRBV23-1; size: NA; CDR3: CASSLPGATYNEQFF; DNA: TGCGCCAGCAGTCTTCCTGGGGCTACCTACAATGAGCAGTTCTTC
J: TRBJ1-1; D: NA; V: TRBV5-1; size: NA; CDR3: CASSWGGMNTEAFF; DNA: TGCGCCAGCAGCTGGGGAGGGATGAACACTGAAGCTTTCTTT
J: TRBJ1-1; D: TRBD1; V: TRBV7-9; size: NA; CDR3: CASTLQGQGLNTEAFF; DNA: TGTGCCAGCACCCTTCAGGGACAGGGGCTGAACACTGAAGCTTTCTTT
J: TRBJ2-7; D: NA; V: TRBV6-5; size: NA; CDR3: CAIKGPGLNEQYF; DNA: TGTGCCATCAAAGGTCCAGGGCTGAACGAGCAGTACTTC
J: TRBJ2-1; D: NA; V: TRBV3-1/TRBV3-2; size: NA; CDR3: CASSQVLNEQFF; DNA: TGTGCCAGCAGCCAAGTCCTCAATGAGCAGTTCTTC
J: TRBJ1-2; D: NA; V: TRBV4-1; size: NA; CDR3: CASSQAPYGYTF; DNA: TGCGCCAGCAGCCAGGCCCCATATGGCTACACCTTC
J: TRBJ1-1; D: TRBD1; V: TRBV6-5; size: NA; CDR3: CASSSGTGAGAFF; DNA: TGTGCCAGCAGTTCGGGGACAGGGGCAGGAGCTTTCTTT
J: TRBJ2-1; D: TRBD2; V: TRBV6-2/TRBV6-3; size: NA; CDR3: CASSYQGLAGGPYNEQFF; DNA: TGTGCCAGCAGTTACCAAGGACTAGCGGGGGGGCCCTACAATGAGCAGTTCTTC
J: TRBJ2-3; D: NA; V: TRBV7-9; size: NA; CDR3: CASSGSPDTQYF; DNA: TGTGCCAGCAGCGGAAGTCCAGATACGCAGTATTTT
J: TRBJ1-6; D: NA; V: TRBV30; size: NA; CDR3: CAWSGLSSYNSPLHF; DNA: TGTGCCTGGAGTGGCCTGAGCTCCTATAATTCACCCCTCCACTTT
J: TRBJ2-7; D: NA; V: TRBV29-1; size: few; CDR3: CSVPRGGHSYEQYF; DNA: TGCAGCGTGCCCAGGGGGGGTCACTCCTACGAGCAGTACTTC
J: TRBJ2-7; D: TRBD2; V: TRBV29-1; size: NA; CDR3: CSFSGGLGEQYF; DNA: TGCAGCTTCTCGGGGGGTTTGGGGGAGCAGTACTTC
J: TRBJ2-5; D: TRBD2; V: TRBV5-4; size: NA; CDR3: CASSSKRGAQETQYF; DNA: TGTGCCAGCAGCTCGAAGCGGGGGGCACAAGAGACCCAGTACTTC
J: TRBJ2-2; D: NA; V: TRBV19; size: NA; CDR3: CASSRGSNTGELFF; DNA: TGTGCCAGTAGTAGAGGGTCGAACACCGGGGAGCTGTTTTTT
J: TRBJ2-1; D: TRBD2; V: TRBV7-6; size: NA; CDR3: CASSLGGEREQFF; DNA: TGTGCCAGCAGCTTGGGGGGGGAAAGGGAGCAGTTCTTC
J: TRBJ2-7; D: TRBD2; V: TRBV15; size: NA; CDR3: CATSRGGTSAYEQYF; DNA: TGTGCCACCAGCAGAGGCGGGACTAGCGCGTACGAGCAGTACTTC
J: TRBJ1-6; D: NA; V: TRBV15; size: NA; CDR3: CATSRDRGQLNSPLHF; DNA: TGTGCCACCAGCAGAGACCGCGGACAGCTCAATTCACCCCTCCACTTT
J: TRBJ2-2; D: NA; V: TRBV19; size: NA; CDR3: CASSIVRTGELFF; DNA: TGTGCCAGTAGTATAGTGAGGACCGGGGAGCTGTTTTTT
J: TRBJ2-5; D: NA; V: TRBV30; size: NA; CDR3: CAWSMGAGETQYF; DNA: TGTGCCTGGAGTATGGGGGCGGGGGAGACCCAGTACTTC
J: TRBJ2-1; D: NA; V: TRBV5-1; size: NA; CDR3: CASSLGGNEQFF; DNA: TGCGCCAGCAGCTTGGGGGGCAATGAGCAGTTCTTC
J: TRBJ1-2; D: TRBD1; V: TRBV29-1; size: NA; CDR3: CSVAQGAKGRNYGYTF; DNA: TGCAGCGTTGCACAGGGGGCTAAGGGTCGTAACTATGGCTACACCTTC
J: TRBJ2-1; D: NA; V: TRBV5-1; size: NA; CDR3: CASSLKESYNEQFF; DNA: TGCGCCAGCAGCTTGAAGGAGAGCTACAATGAGCAGTTCTTC
J: TRBJ1-1; D: TRBD1; V: TRBV19; size: NA; CDR3: CASSIREGAGVNTEAFF; DNA: TGTGCCAGTAGTATTAGAGAGGGGGCCGGCGTGAACACTGAAGCTTTCTTT
J: TRBJ1-5; D: NA; V: TRBV28; size: once; CDR3: CASSFNTPQHF; DNA: TGTGCCAGCAGTTTTAATACTCCCCAGCATTTT